Following are 27 T cell receptor beta chains from one sample sequenced in a study of blood T cell repertoires in COVID-19. The repertoire was sequenced with immunoSEQ multiplex PCR; TCRdb's copy has only in-frame clones and lacks some. Here the sample spans 150,000 to 200,000 clones, 80% to 85% being singletons. Sequenced sample: peripheral blood. The source is a woman in her 30s with acute or convalescent COVID-19.

This sequence joins TRBV7-9 and TRBJ2-1; a weak D match, TRBD2 (6 bases). The CDR3 contains 15 residues. The germline V gene encodes CDR1 SEHNR and CDR2 FQNEAQ (reference sequence). Trimming took 4 bases from V and 8 from J, leaving 18 bases between them. The CDR3 sequence is CASSSGLPPTYEQFF. CDR3 sequence (DNA): TGTGCCAGCAGCTCGGGACTTCCCCCAACCTATGAGCAGTTCTTC.

The gene calls are TRBV24-1 and TRBJ2-5, with D maybe TRBD2 (7 bases). In germline, CDR1 is KGHDR, CDR2 SFDVKD. This CDR3 is 15 amino acids long. V was pared by 1 base and J by 0 bases, with 8 bases between. The CDR3 DNA sequence: TGTGCCACCAGTGATTTAGGGGGGGACCAAGAGACCCAGTACTTC. Translation: CATSDLGGDQETQYF.

The chain is built from TRBV29-1 and TRBJ2-5, with D unresolved. Trimming shortened V by 6 bases and J by 0 bases, and 14 bases separated the two germline ends. The CDR3 runs to 14 residues. Per the germline V gene, CDR1 is SQVTM and CDR2 is ANQGSEA. The CDR3 DNA is TGCAGCGTCAGACTGGAGAGGAACCAAGAGACCCAGTACTTC. Amino acids: CSVRLERNQETQYF.

For the CDR3, the DNA is TGTGCCAGCAGTGCCGACCCCGGGACTTGGTACTCTGGGGCCAACGTCCTGACTTTC. Translation gives CASSADPGTWYSGANVLTF. The chain links TRBV6-1 to TRBJ2-6; tentatively, D is TRBD2 (6 bases). With 4 bases removed from V and 0 bases from J, the gap between germline ends came to 19 bases. CDR3 length equals 19 residues. The germline gives CDR1 MNHNS, CDR2 SASEGT.

There are a few counts of this clone. This sequence joins TRBV10-3 and TRBJ1-2, with TRBD1 matching over 9 bases. Germline trimming cut 0 bases from V and 7 bases from J; bases unmatched to any gene: 12. This CDR3 has 17 residues. Germline CDR1 reads ENHRY; CDR2 reads SYGVKD. CDR3 in amino acids: CAISESVPGQGSSGYTF. CDR3 nucleotides: TGTGCCATCAGTGAGTCCGTACCGGGACAGGGATCTTCTGGCTACACCTTC.

The V call is TRBV2, the J call TRBJ1-6, with a weak D call TRBD1 (6 bases). V was pared by 4 bases and J by 1 base, with 8 bases between. The V gene's germline CDR1 is SNHLY and CDR2 FYNNEI. The CDR3 totals 15 residues. CDR3: CASSVRGSYNSPLHF. In DNA form, the CDR3 reads TGTGCCAGCAGTGTAAGGGGGTCCTATAATTCACCCCTCCACTTT.

V is TRBV5-1 and J is TRBJ2-7, with 7 nucleotides matching TRBD1. Looked up from germline, CDR1 is SGHRS and CDR2 is YFSETQ. V was clipped by 2 bases and J by 4 bases; unmatched bases: 3. The CDR3 is made up of 13 amino acids. Here the CDR3 reads CASSLTGEYEQYF. The CDR3 DNA reads TGCGCCAGCAGCTTAACAGGGGAATACGAGCAGTACTTC.

This sequence joins TRBV4-3 and TRBJ1-4, with a tentative D call TRBD1 (5 bases). This CDR3 spans 17 amino acids. CDR1 is LGHNA, CDR2 YSLEER, per germline. Deletions cut 0 bases from V and 7 bases from J, with 18 bases between. As DNA, the CDR3 is TGCGCCAGCAGCCAAGAGGACCACTTTGGGGCTAGTGAAAAACTGTTTTTT. Translated, it gives CASSQEDHFGASEKLFF.

The V call is TRBV28, the J call TRBJ2-6; D might be TRBD2 (5 bases). Germline V gene lookup returns CDR1 MDHEN and CDR2 SYDVKM. With 8 bases removed from V and 0 bases from J, the gap between germline ends came to 11 bases. There are 15 residues in the CDR3. As DNA, the CDR3 is TGTGCCAGCCAGCCGGGAAACTCTGGGGCCAACGTCCTGACTTTC. This encodes CASQPGNSGANVLTF.

The chain employs TRBV30 and TRBJ2-4, with a tentative D call TRBD1 (6 bases). The CDR3 covers 14 residues. Germline CDR1 is GTSNPN and CDR2 is SVGIG (reference sequence). Between the trimmed V and J ends, which lost 4 bases and 7 bases, there was a span of 17 bases. The CDR3 region is CAWTPWSGENIQYF. CDR3 coding DNA: TGTGCCTGGACCCCTTGGTCAGGGGAGAACATTCAGTACTTC.

The chain is built from TRBV28 and TRBJ2-3; 7 bases align to TRBD1. The junction had 8 bases not matched to a gene; V was cut back by 5 bases and J by 3 bases. Germline CDR1 MDHEN, CDR2 SYDVKM. The CDR3 is 15 residues long. The CDR3 protein is CASSTRQGFTDTQYF. The CDR3 nucleotides are TGTGCCAGCAGTACCCGACAGGGCTTTACAGATACGCAGTATTTT.

V and J are TRBV7-2 and TRBJ2-2, with 7 bases fitting TRBD1. The V gene end was trimmed by 2 bases and the J gene end by 0 bases; junction bases not matched to a gene: 3. The CDR3 totals 16 residues. The germline V gene has CDR1 SGHTA and CDR2 FQGNSA. CDR3 sequence (DNA): TGTGCCAGCAGCTTATTCGGGACAGCGAACACCGGGGAGCTGTTTTTT. Protein: CASSLFGTANTGELFF.

J is TRBJ1-2 and V is TRBV6-4; the D gene is possibly TRBD1 (6 bases). Per germline, CDR1 MRHNA and CDR2 SNTAGT. CDR3 size: 14 residues. V lost 4 bases and J lost 7, with 16 bases in between. The CDR3 is CASSAGTQNGGYTF. CDR3 coding DNA: TGTGCCAGCAGTGCCGGGACACAGAACGGTGGCTACACCTTC.

This clone was recorded only once. The chain combines TRBV29-1 with TRBJ2-3; 8 nucleotides line up with TRBD1. This CDR3 comprises 15 residues. The junction had 7 bases not matched to a gene; V was cut back by 4 bases and J by 1 base. Germline loops: CDR1 SQVTM, CDR2 ANQGSEA. The CDR3 DNA sequence: TGCAGCGTTGTGAGAACAGGGGGTCGCACAGATACGCAGTATTTT. As protein: CSVVRTGGRTDTQYF.

There are a few counts of this clone. The V call is TRBV12-1, the J call TRBJ2-1; the DNA was not used to check the table's D call, TRBD1. TRBV12-1 is reported as a pseudogene. The CDR3 sequence is 17 residues long. Here the CDR3 reads CASSLATGEGSYNEQFF. The CDR3, as DNA: TGTGCCAGCAGCTTAGCGACAGGGGAGGGCTCCTACAATGAGCAGTTCTTC.

V usage is TRBV6-5 and J usage is TRBJ1-1; 8 bases map to TRBD1. Per the germline V gene, CDR1 is MNHEY and CDR2 is SVGAGI. V trimming: 2 bases; J trimming: 2 bases; junction bases outside the gene matches: 1. The length of the CDR3 is 14 residues. CDR3 sequence reads: CASSYGQGNTEAFF. The CDR3, as DNA: TGTGCCAGCAGTTACGGACAGGGAAACACTGAAGCTTTCTTT.

The chain links TRBV4-1 to TRBJ2-7; no firm D call. The V end was cut by 1 base, the J end by 5 bases, with 3 bases between. Germline V CDR1 and CDR2: MGHRA, YSYEKL. This CDR3 has 11 amino acids. CDR3 coding DNA: TGCGCCAGCAGCCAAGGCGACGAGCAGTACTTC. It is translated as CASSQGDEQYF.

J is TRBJ2-5 and V is TRBV27; 11 bases align to TRBD2. Per the germline V gene, CDR1 is MNHEY and CDR2 is SMNVEV (reference sequence). The junction had 5 bases not matched to a gene; V was cut back by 6 bases and J by 2 bases. The CDR3 has 15 residues. The DNA for the CDR3 is TGTGCCAGCAGGCTAGCGGGGGGCATACAAGAGACCCAGTACTTC. Translation gives CASRLAGGIQETQYF.

Here the CDR3 reads CASSLRGQSNTEAFF. DNA for the CDR3: TGTGCCAGCAGCTTAAGGGGACAGTCCAACACTGAAGCTTTCTTT. The chain employs TRBV7-2 and TRBJ1-1, with TRBD1 matching over 7 bases. CDR3 length: 15 residues. V lost 2 bases to trimming and J lost 2 bases; unmatched junction nucleotides: 5. The germline gives CDR1 SGHTA, CDR2 FQGNSA.

This clone was picked up a small number of times. This chain links TRBV19 with TRBJ2-3; D is unresolved. Per the germline V gene, CDR1 is LNHDA and CDR2 is SQIVND (reference sequence). The V end lost 9 bases, the J end lost 1 base, and 17 bases lay between the germline ends. CDR3 size: 15 residues. The CDR3 region has the DNA TGTGCCAGCCGCGAAGGAGTAGCAGGCACAGATACGCAGTATTTT. Its translation is CASREGVAGTDTQYF.

The rearrangement links TRBV24-1 to TRBJ2-2, with 11 bases fitting TRBD1. The germline gives CDR1 KGHDR, CDR2 SFDVKD. Losses at the gene ends were 0 bases for V and 4 bases for J; bases not matched to a gene: 3. The CDR3 has 17 amino acids. This chain's CDR3 is CATSDLGQGAFTGELFF. Written as DNA, the CDR3 is TGTGCCACCAGTGATTTGGGACAGGGGGCGTTCACCGGGGAGCTGTTTTTT.

The count of this clone is one. The chain recombines TRBV4-1 with TRBJ1-2; 9 positions agree with TRBD1. The CDR3 runs to 15 residues. Germline loops: CDR1 MGHRA, CDR2 YSYEKL. J lost 4 bases, V lost 2 bases, and 5 bases had no gene match. For the CDR3, the DNA is TGCGCCAGCAGCCAACCCTTGGGACAGGGCTATGGCTACACCTTC. Translated, it gives CASSQPLGQGYGYTF.

The J gene is TRBJ1-6, the V gene TRBV6-6; D remains unclear. V was clipped by 11 bases and J by 8 bases, with 16 bases between them. The CDR3 totals 13 residues. Germline V gene data show CDR1 as MNHNY and CDR2 as SVGAGI (reference sequence). Written as DNA, the CDR3 is TGTGCCGCCAGGACTTCTGGTGATTCACCCCTCCACTTT. Encoded protein: CAARTSGDSPLHF.

The chain uses TRBV3-1 (or the pseudogene TRBV3-2) and TRBJ2-3; possible D gene TRBD2, 5 bases. V lost 4 bases and J lost 3, with 14 bases in between. The CDR3 totals 15 residues. Per the germline V gene, CDR1 is LGHDT and CDR2 is YNNKEL (reference sequence). In DNA, the CDR3 is TGTGCCAGCAGCCCCGGAAGAGGCGGGACAGATACGCAGTATTTT. Encoded protein: CASSPGRGGTDTQYF.

This clone showed up just a few times. The chain employs TRBV28 and TRBJ1-1; tentatively, D is TRBD1 (5 bases). Germline assignment: CDR1 MDHEN and CDR2 SYDVKM. The CDR3 spans 16 residues. Trimming took 0 bases from V and 0 from J, leaving 11 bases between them. Here the CDR3 DNA reads TGTGCCAGCAGTTTATGGAAGGTGGGGCTGAACACTGAAGCTTTCTTT. Its translation: CASSLWKVGLNTEAFF.

The gene calls are TRBV15 and TRBJ1-5; D ambiguous. The CDR3 totals 16 residues. Trimming pared 0 bases from V and 0 bases from J, leaving 9 bases between. In germline, CDR1 is LNHNV, CDR2 YYDKDF (reference sequence). The CDR3 sequence: CATSRDWSYSNQPQHF. CDR3 DNA sequence: TGTGCCACCAGCAGAGATTGGTCCTATAGCAATCAGCCCCAGCATTTT. Supplemented by reference TRBV15 and TRBJ1-5, the full variable domain reads DAMVIQNPRYQVTQFGKPVTLSCSQTLNHNVMYWYQQKSSQAPKLLFHYYDKDFNNEADTPDNFQSRRPNTSFCFLDIRSPGLGDTAMYLCATSRDWSYSNQPQHFGDGTRLSIL.

The sample holds many counts of this clone. The J gene is TRBJ2-1, the V gene TRBV6-1; 10 nucleotides line up with TRBD2. Germline V lookup: CDR1 MNHNS, CDR2 SASEGT. V lost 2 bases to trimming and J lost 4 bases; unmatched junction nucleotides: 2. CDR3 length equals 15 residues. The CDR3 sequence is CASSEMGLAYNEQFF. As DNA, the CDR3 is TGTGCCAGCAGTGAAATGGGACTAGCGTACAATGAGCAGTTCTTC.